Following are 7 T cell receptor beta chains from one sample sequenced in a study of vaccination and CD4 T cells after COVID-19. With the Oncomine TCR Beta short-read assay, DNA from cultured CD4+ T cells was sequenced. TCRdb passed the PCR reads through MiXCR, listing each CDR3 protein once. Of around 25,000 distinct CDR3 sequences listed, about 29% are singletons. Their antigens are not known. Time point noted: late sampling 161 to 241 days after vaccination in three convalescent patients. Treatment of the sample: roughly 10-day PBMC culture with coronavirus spike peptide pools or control peptides (ViraFEST assay). This sample comprised CD4+ T cells from blood, cultured in vitro, obtained about 7 months after SARS-CoV-2 vaccination. The receptors come from a human donor who had recovered from COVID-19.

This chain's CDR3 is CSASLTGPYNEQFF. In nucleotides, the CDR3 is TGCAGTGCTAGTCTGACAGGACCCTACAATGAGCAGTTCTTC. The rearrangement uses TRBV20-1 and TRBJ2-1, with a tentative D call TRBD1 (6 bases). CDR1 is DFQATT and CDR2 is SNEGSKA in the germline V gene (reference sequence). The CDR3 spans 14 residues. The V end was cut by 3 bases, the J end by 2 bases, with 11 bases between.

The chain combines TRBV20-1 with TRBJ2-1, with TRBD2 as a possible D gene (5 bases). The CDR3 length is 15 residues. Germline V gene data show CDR1 as DFQATT and CDR2 as SNEGSKA (reference sequence). The V end lost 7 bases, the J end lost 5 bases, and 21 bases lay between the germline ends. This CDR3 is CSVQPRRTGNNEQFF. The DNA of the CDR3 is TGCAGTGTACAACCCCGACGAACCGGGAACAATGAGCAGTTCTTC.

This clonotype is categorized as large. The chain carries TRBV20-1 and TRBJ2-3, with no clear D. V lost 3 bases to trimming and J lost 6 bases, with 10 bases between them. Germline CDR1 is DFQATT and CDR2 is SNEGSKA (reference sequence). The CDR3 sequence is 12 residues long. CDR3 residues: CSASPVLDTQYF. In nucleotides, the CDR3 is TGCAGTGCTAGCCCGGTCCTGGATACGCAGTATTTT.

The chain is built from TRBV24-1 and TRBJ2-1; 7 bases agree with TRBD2. The DNA end is more similar to TRBJ2-7, so the J call may be wrong. The CDR3 sequence is 15 residues long. The germline gives CDR1 KGHDR, CDR2 SFDVKD. CDR3 DNA sequence: TGTGCCACCAGTGATGCCGGGACTACGAACAATGAGCAGTACTTC. Its protein product is CATSDAGTTNNEQYF.

V gene TRBV7-3 combines with J gene TRBJ2-5; TRBD2 agrees at 7 bases. The CDR3 loop spans 15 amino acids. Looked up from germline, CDR1 is SGHTA and CDR2 is FQGTGA. V lost 3 bases, J lost 4 bases, and 8 bases stayed unmatched. CDR3 sequence (DNA): TGTGCCAGCAGCTTGAGATCAACGGGAGGAGAGACCCAGTACTTC. Translating it yields CASSLRSTGGETQYF.

This sequence joins TRBV7-2 and TRBJ1-5; 8 nucleotides match TRBD1. Per the germline V gene, CDR1 is SGHTA and CDR2 is FQGNSA. V was clipped by 5 bases and J by 3 bases; unmatched bases: 9. The CDR3 totals 16 residues. CDR3: CASSPRTGMNNQPQHF. As DNA, the CDR3 is TGTGCCAGCAGCCCTAGGACAGGGATGAACAATCAGCCCCAGCATTTT.

The chain links TRBV20-1 to TRBJ2-7, with a possible D match to TRBD2 (5 bases). The V end lost 2 bases, the J end lost 5 bases, and 7 bases lay between the germline ends. Germline CDR1 reads DFQATT; CDR2 reads SNEGSKA (reference sequence). This CDR3 comprises 11 residues. The CDR3 nucleotides are TGCAGTGCTAGAATGGGAGACGAGCAGTACTTC. This encodes CSARMGDEQYF.